One and the same sample provided the 23 T cell receptor beta chains below, sequenced in a study of T cells in localized non-small cell lung cancer. Clones were read by immunoSEQ multiplex PCR, and TCRdb kept only the in-frame ones, dropping some. The data show roughly 27,000 clones, about 90% seen once. This specimen consisted of peripheral blood, obtained before any cancer treatment. The origin of the receptors is a woman between 35 and 70 years old with stage I lung adenocarcinoma.

V is TRBV9 and J is TRBJ2-6; 7 positions match TRBD2. Germline V gives CDR1 SGDLS, CDR2 YYNGEE. This CDR3 comprises 16 residues. With V trimmed by 0 bases and J by 2 bases, 2 bases remained unmatched. In DNA, the CDR3 is TGTGCCAGCAGCGTAGCGGCGGGGGCTGGGGCCAACGTCCTGACTTTC. The encoded protein is CASSVAAGAGANVLTF.

The gene calls are TRBV7-6 and TRBJ1-3; weak D call: TRBD1 (5 bases). There are 15 residues in the CDR3. Germline CDR1 SGHVS, CDR2 FNYEAQ. With 5 bases removed from V and 2 bases from J, the gap between germline ends came to 13 bases. Here the CDR3 reads CASSRGGGTGNTIYF. CDR3 DNA: TGTGCCAGCAGCCGCGGGGGGGGGACTGGAAACACCATATATTTT. Looking up the rest from reference TRBV7-6 and TRBJ1-3 gives the full variable domain: GAGVSQSPRYKVTKRGQDVALRCDPISGHVSLYWYRQALGQGPEFLTYFNYEAQQDKSGLPNDRFSAERPEGSISTLTIQRTEQRDSAMYRCASSRGGGTGNTIYFGEGSWLTVV.

This clone has just one count. The CDR3, as DNA: TGTGCCAGTAGTACCACCCCAAACAGCTATCAGCCCCAGCATTTT. It codes for CASSTTPNSYQPQHF. This rearrangement joins TRBV19 to TRBJ1-5; D remains ambiguous. The length of the CDR3 is 15 residues. Trimming cost V 4 bases and J 5 bases, with 15 bases left between them. Germline V gives CDR1 LNHDA, CDR2 SQIVND (reference sequence).

This chain joins TRBV28 and TRBJ1-4; 8 nucleotides align to TRBD1. V was clipped by 6 bases and J by 4 bases; unmatched bases: 7. This CDR3 contains 15 residues. CDR1 and CDR2 from the germline V gene are MDHEN and SYDVKM. CDR3 in amino acids: CASRTPGQVNEKLFF. The CDR3 DNA is TGTGCCAGCAGGACCCCGGGACAGGTTAATGAAAAACTGTTTTTT. The full variable domain, completed using reference TRBV28 and TRBJ1-4, is DVKVTQSSRYLVKRTGEKVFLECVQDMDHENMFWYRQDPGLGLRLIYFSYDVKMKEKGDIPEGYSVSREKKERFSLILESASTNQTSMYLCASRTPGQVNEKLFFGSGTQLSVL.

The chain combines TRBV7-7 with TRBJ2-1; perhaps TRBD2 as D (6 bases). The CDR3 is 13 amino acids. The V gene's germline CDR1 is SSHAT and CDR2 FNYEAQ (reference sequence). Trimming removed 5 bases at V and 11 bases at J, with 16 bases between. This CDR3 reads CASSEMGLVKQFF. The CDR3 coding sequence is TGTGCCAGCAGCGAAATGGGACTGGTTAAGCAGTTCTTC. Full variable domain (remainder filled in from reference TRBV7-7 and TRBJ2-1): GAGVSQSPRYKVTKRGQDVTLRCDPISSHATLYWYQQALGQGPEFLTYFNYEAQPDKSGLPSDRFSAERPEGSISTLTIQRTEQRDSAMYRCASSEMGLVKQFFGPGTRLTVL.

This sequence joins TRBV11-2 and TRBJ2-1, with D uncertain. Trimming took 1 base from V and 6 from J, leaving 10 bases between them. This CDR3 is 14 amino acids long. Per germline, CDR1 SGHAT and CDR2 FQNNGV. The CDR3 here is CASSLGVRSNEQFF. The CDR3 nucleotides read TGTGCCAGCAGCTTAGGCGTCAGGAGCAATGAGCAGTTCTTC.

V usage is TRBV30 and J usage is TRBJ1-1, with D possibly being TRBD1 (5 bases). CDR1 GTSNPN and CDR2 SVGIG come from the germline V gene (reference sequence). V dropped 4 bases and J dropped 4 bases, with 16 bases sitting between them. This CDR3 is built from 14 residues. The CDR3 sequence is CAWTPGGGTTEAFF. CDR3 DNA sequence: TGTGCCTGGACCCCAGGCGGGGGGACCACTGAAGCTTTCTTT.

The chain employs TRBV7-8 and TRBJ1-2; D gene uncertain. The CDR3 consists of 13 residues. V lost 5 bases, J lost 8 bases, and 15 bases lay in between. Per the germline V gene, CDR1 is SGHVS and CDR2 is FQNEAQ. CDR3 DNA sequence: TGTGCCAGCAGCAGTAGTCCGTTAGGGGGCTACACCTTC. Amino acids: CASSSSPLGGYTF. The full variable domain, its missing parts supplied by reference TRBV7-8 and TRBJ1-2, is GAGVSQSPRYKVAKRGQDVALRCDPISGHVSLFWYQQALGQGPEFLTYFQNEAQLDKSGLPSDRFFAERPEGSVSTLKIQRTQQEDSAVYLCASSSSPLGGYTFGSGTRLTVV.

V is TRBV7-9 and J is TRBJ2-4, with 9 bases lining up with TRBD1. The length of the CDR3 is 15 residues. Unmatched junction bases numbered 4, after V lost 3 bases and J lost 4 bases. Germline CDR1 reads SEHNR; CDR2 reads FQNEAQ (reference sequence). The DNA for the CDR3 is TGTGCCAGCAGCTTTCTTGACAGGGGGAAAAACATTCAGTACTTC. It specifies CASSFLDRGKNIQYF.

The rearrangement uses TRBV28 and TRBJ1-1; D not certain. The V end lost 6 bases, the J end lost 3 bases, and 17 bases lay between the germline ends. CDR3 size: 15 residues. Germline CDR1 reads MDHEN; CDR2 reads SYDVKM. The CDR3 nucleotides read TGTGCCAGCAGCCCCGGATCCTCTTTCTACACTGAAGCTTTCTTT. This encodes CASSPGSSFYTEAFF.

The chain has TRBV6-5 and TRBJ2-3; D unresolved. The CDR3 runs 13 residues. V shed 0 bases and J shed 4 bases, with 5 bases lying between them. Germline CDR1 is MNHEY and CDR2 is SVGAGI. The CDR3: CASSYSPSDTQYF. CDR3 sequence (DNA): TGTGCCAGCAGTTACTCACCATCAGATACGCAGTATTTT.

CDR3 loop: CASSRTSLQADTQYF. CDR3 nucleotides: TGTGCCAGCAGCCGGACGTCGTTACAGGCAGATACGCAGTATTTT. The rearrangement links TRBV7-9 to TRBJ2-3; possibly TRBD1 for D (5 bases). The V and J ends lost 5 bases and 4 bases respectively, with 16 bases between them. The germline CDR1 and CDR2 sequences are SEHNR and FQNEAQ (reference sequence). The CDR3 covers 15 residues. Supplemented by reference TRBV7-9 and TRBJ2-3, the full variable domain reads DTGVSQNPRHKITKRGQNVTFRCDPISEHNRLYWYRQTLGQGPEFLTYFQNEAQLEKSRLLSDRFSAERPKGSFSTLEIQRTEQGDSAMYLCASSRTSLQADTQYFGPGTRLTVL.

This sequence joins TRBV2 and TRBJ2-7; D remains unclear. The length of the CDR3 is 14 residues. The ends were cut back, 5 bases at V and 0 bases at J, with 11 bases in the middle. In germline, CDR1 is SNHLY, CDR2 FYNNEI. CDR3 amino acids: CASSSGRNSYEQYF. Here the CDR3 DNA reads TGTGCCAGCAGTTCCGGACGTAACTCCTACGAGCAGTACTTC.

The chain combines TRBV4-1 with TRBJ2-2; 7 bases fit TRBD2. This CDR3 is 14 amino acids long. V trimming: 1 base; J trimming: 5 bases; junction bases outside the gene matches: 1. The V gene's germline CDR1 is MGHRA and CDR2 YSYEKL. The CDR3 DNA sequence: TGCGCCAGCAGCCAAGGGGGGGGAACCGGGGAGCTGTTTTTT. This gives the protein CASSQGGGTGELFF.

The V and J genes are TRBV7-2 and TRBJ1-2; 7 bases line up with TRBD1. V was clipped by 4 bases and J by 1 base; unmatched bases: 6. Germline V gives CDR1 SGHTA, CDR2 FQGNSA. The CDR3 has 15 amino acids. CDR3 sequence reads: CASSSPGGRNYGYTF. CDR3 DNA sequence: TGTGCCAGCAGCTCGCCAGGGGGTCGTAACTATGGCTACACCTTC.

The chain recombines TRBV7-2 with TRBJ2-1; D is possibly TRBD2 (5 bases). Germline CDR1 SGHTA, CDR2 FQGNSA. This CDR3 has 14 amino acids. The V end was cut by 3 bases, the J end by 6 bases, with 12 bases between. For the CDR3, the DNA is TGTGCCAGCAGCTTCCTCAGAGGGCCCAATGAGCAGTTCTTC. This encodes CASSFLRGPNEQFF.

The genes are TRBV7-8 and TRBJ2-5, with D hard to call. Germline loops: CDR1 SGHVS, CDR2 FQNEAQ. The CDR3 length is 12 residues. The V gene lost 3 bases and the J gene lost 5 bases, with 7 bases spanning the gap. CDR3 sequence: CASSLRRETQYF. The CDR3 DNA follows: TGTGCCAGCAGCTTGCGCAGGGAGACCCAGTACTTC.

V is TRBV18 and J is TRBJ2-3, with TRBD2 identical over 9 bases. V lost 0 bases to trimming and J lost 5 bases; unmatched junction nucleotides: 9. Germline assignment: CDR1 KGHSH and CDR2 LQKENI. The CDR3 runs to 17 residues. The CDR3: CASSPPVLRGGGDTQYF. The DNA of the CDR3 is TGTGCCAGCTCACCACCGGTTTTGCGGGGGGGCGGAGATACGCAGTATTTT.

The chain employs TRBV11-3 and TRBJ2-1, with no clear D. CDR1 SGHNT and CDR2 YENEEA come from the germline V gene. The CDR3 sequence is 12 residues long. V was pared by 0 bases and J by 12 bases, with 9 bases between. CDR3 protein: CASSLEVGGQFF. In DNA form, the CDR3 reads TGTGCCAGCAGCTTAGAGGTGGGTGGGCAGTTCTTC. Drawing the rest from reference TRBV11-3 and TRBJ2-1, the complete variable domain is EAGVVQSPRYKIIEKKQPVAFWCNPISGHNTLYWYLQNLGQGPELLIRYENEEAVDDSQLPKDRFSAERLKGVDSTLKIQPAELGDSAVYLCASSLEVGGQFFGPGTRLTVL.

The chain employs TRBV29-1 and TRBJ2-7; no definite D call. CDR1 SQVTM and CDR2 ANQGSEA come from the germline V gene. The CDR3 consists of 14 residues. Trimming took off 5 bases at V and 7 bases at J, with 21 bases between the two ends. The CDR3 DNA follows: TGCAGCGTTAAACTGTTCGAAGCTGCATGGGAGCAGTACTTC. Translated: CSVKLFEAAWEQYF.

This rearrangement joins TRBV6-5 to TRBJ1-1; D is perhaps TRBD1 (6 bases). The CDR3 has 13 amino acids. Per the germline V gene, CDR1 is MNHEY and CDR2 is SVGAGI. V was trimmed by 10 bases and J by 4 bases, leaving 16 bases between them. The DNA for the CDR3 is TGTGCCACCGAACAGGGTAAGGGCACTGAAGCTTTCTTT. Translated: CATEQGKGTEAFF.

The chain joins TRBV29-1 to TRBJ2-1; 8 nucleotides align to TRBD1. V lost 3 bases, J lost 2 bases, and 9 bases stayed unmatched. Looked up from germline, CDR1 is SQVTM and CDR2 is ANQGSEA. The CDR3 has 16 residues. The CDR3 is CSVDSRGRRAYNEQFF. CDR3 sequence (DNA): TGCAGCGTTGATTCCAGGGGGCGTCGAGCCTACAATGAGCAGTTCTTC.

The chain combines TRBV6-6 with TRBJ1-3, with 7 bases matching TRBD1. Germline assignment: CDR1 MNHNY and CDR2 SVGAGI (reference sequence). The junction had 0 bases not matched to a gene; V was cut back by 5 bases and J by 2 bases. The CDR3 consists of 13 residues. CDR3: CASSTGAGNTIYF. In DNA form, the CDR3 reads TGTGCCAGCAGTACAGGGGCTGGAAACACCATATATTTT.